Listed here are 22 T cell receptor beta chains from one sample, sequenced in a study of early T cells in non-severe SARS-CoV-2 infection. TCRdb analysed the 5' RACE reads with MiXCR anew, one entry per CDR3 protein. The sample lists more than 40,000 distinct CDR3 sequences, 3% to 4% occurring once. Sequencing was carried out using whole blood. Receptor source: an adult who was a healthcare worker with PCR-confirmed SARS-CoV-2 infection or an uninfected control (not recorded which).

V usage is TRBV28 and J usage is TRBJ1-4; D is unresolved. The germline V and J ends were trimmed by 1 base and 7 bases, with 4 bases remaining between them. The length of the CDR3 is 12 residues. Germline V gene lookup returns CDR1 MDHEN and CDR2 SYDVKM. The CDR3 DNA reads as TGTGCCAGCAGTTTATTGGGTGAAAAACTGTTTTTT. This translates into CASSLLGEKLFF.

This clonotype came up many times. V gene TRBV7-9 combines with J gene TRBJ2-3; 10 bases line up with TRBD2. The germline gives CDR1 SEHNR, CDR2 FQNEAQ (reference sequence). The trim removed 5 bases at V and 4 bases at J, leaving 15 bases unmatched. The CDR3 runs 18 residues. Here the CDR3 reads CASSPPGLARGWADTQYF. Written as DNA, the CDR3 is TGTGCCAGCAGCCCGCCGGGACTAGCGAGGGGATGGGCAGATACGCAGTATTTT.

This clonotype was found a few times. The rearrangement uses TRBV25-1 and TRBJ2-3; D might be TRBD2 (6 bases). The CDR3 extends over 13 amino acids. The V gene lost 0 bases and the J gene lost 9 bases, with 10 bases spanning the gap. Germline-derived CDR1 and CDR2 are MGHDK and SYGVNS. The CDR3 loop reads CASSEYTEGTQYF. CDR3 nucleotides: TGTGCCAGCAGTGAATATACGGAGGGGACGCAGTATTTT.

This clonotype was observed once. The V gene is TRBV21-1, the J gene TRBJ2-3. TRBV21-1 counts as a pseudogene. This CDR3 is 15 amino acids long. DNA of the CDR3: TGTGCCAGCAGCAAAGAGCTAGATAAGGTTGATACGCAGTATTTT. Translated: CASSKELDKVDTQYF.

This clonotype was seen many times. V and J are TRBV11-1 and TRBJ2-5; D remains unclear. V was trimmed by 4 bases and J by 7 bases, leaving 7 bases between them. Germline CDR1 reads SGHAT; CDR2 reads FQDESV (reference sequence). The CDR3 spans 11 residues. CDR3 in DNA: TGTGCCAGCAGCTCTACGACGACCCAGTACTTC. It is translated as CASSSTTTQYF.

This clonotype came up many times. V usage is TRBV7-2 and J usage is TRBJ2-2; D not certain. Germline CDR1 is SGHTA and CDR2 is FQGNSA. The CDR3 has 15 residues. V dropped 0 bases and J dropped 4 bases, with 9 bases sitting between them. This CDR3 is CASSLALGRTGELFF. The DNA of the CDR3 is TGTGCCAGCAGCTTAGCGTTGGGCCGCACCGGGGAGCTGTTTTTT. The whole variable domain, remainder taken from reference TRBV7-2 and TRBJ2-2, is GAGVSQSPSNKVTEKGKDVELRCDPISGHTALYWYRQSLGQGLEFLIYFQGNSAPDKSGLPSDRFSAERTGGSVSTLTIQRTQQEDSAVYLCASSLALGRTGELFFGEGSRLTVL.

There are many counts of this clonotype. V usage is TRBV5-6 and J usage is TRBJ1-2, with D perhaps TRBD1 (5 bases). The CDR3 sequence is 15 residues long. V lost 0 bases, J lost 4 bases, and 13 bases lay in between. Germline V lookup: CDR1 SGHDT, CDR2 YYEEEE. This chain's CDR3 is CASSLVPGSGYGYTF. The CDR3 DNA reads as TGTGCCAGCAGCTTGGTACCAGGGTCGGGCTATGGCTACACCTTC.

This clonotype was detected only a few times. The rearrangement joins TRBV19 to TRBJ2-7; no firm D call. The germline V gene encodes CDR1 LNHDA and CDR2 SQIVND (reference sequence). The V gene lost 5 bases and the J gene lost 4 bases, with 12 bases spanning the gap. The CDR3 contains 13 residues. This CDR3 is CASSSRPPYEQYF. CDR3 coding DNA: TGTGCCAGTAGTTCAAGACCTCCATACGAGCAGTACTTC.

This clonotype occurred many times. This sequence joins TRBV18 and TRBJ2-5; the D gene is possibly TRBD2 (6 bases). Trimming stripped 3 bases from V and 2 bases from J, with 7 bases between. This CDR3 comprises 13 residues. Germline CDR1 is KGHSH and CDR2 is LQKENI. As DNA, the CDR3 is TGTGCCAGCTCACCCGGGACTCAAGAGACCCAGTACTTC. It is translated as CASSPGTQETQYF.

This clonotype was seen many times. The CDR3 spells CASSLGFSGRTNTGELFF. DNA of the CDR3: TGTGCCAGCAGCTTAGGTTTTAGCGGGAGGACGAACACCGGGGAGCTGTTTTTT. The chain carries TRBV11-2 and TRBJ2-2; 10 positions match TRBD2. Germline CDR1 is SGHAT and CDR2 is FQNNGV. V trimming: 1 base; J trimming: 0 bases; junction bases outside the gene matches: 5. This CDR3 has 18 residues.

Only a few counts were recorded for this clonotype. The chain recombines TRBV7-6 with TRBJ2-6, with D possibly being TRBD1 (5 bases). The CDR3 has 18 amino acids. Germline V gives CDR1 SGHVS, CDR2 FNYEAQ. Trimming left V 2 bases short and J 0 bases short, with 14 bases between. The CDR3 region is CASSLFDSNPSGANVLTF. The DNA of the CDR3 is TGTGCCAGCAGCTTATTCGACAGTAACCCCTCTGGGGCCAACGTCCTGACTTTC.

This clonotype was observed many times. The CDR3 reads CSVRGVAYGYTF. CDR3 nucleotide sequence: TGCAGCGTTAGAGGGGTAGCCTATGGCTACACCTTC. The rearrangement uses TRBV29-1 and TRBJ1-2; TRBD1 is a possible D gene (5 bases). Between the trimmed V and J ends, which lost 5 bases and 4 bases, there was a span of 11 bases. The CDR3 length is 12 residues. Germline V gene lookup returns CDR1 SQVTM and CDR2 ANQGSEA. Full variable domain (missing parts from reference TRBV29-1 and TRBJ1-2): SAVISQKPSRDICQRGTSLTIQCQVDSQVTMMFWYRQQPGQSLTLIATANQGSEATYESGFVIDKFPISRPNLTFSTLTVSNMSPEDSSIYLCSVRGVAYGYTFGSGTRLTVV.

There are many counts of this clonotype. V gene TRBV9 combines with J gene TRBJ2-3; D remains ambiguous. Germline V gene data show CDR1 as SGDLS and CDR2 as YYNGEE. V was cut by 0 bases and J by 6 bases, with 5 bases left in between. The CDR3 has 12 residues. CDR3 DNA sequence: TGTGCCAGCAGCGTAGTCGGGGATACGCAGTATTTT. Residues: CASSVVGDTQYF. Based on the CDR3 plus reference TRBV9 and TRBJ2-3, the full variable domain is DSGVTQTPKHLITATGQRVTLRCSPRSGDLSVYWYQQSLDQGLQFLIQYYNGEERAKGNILERFSAQQFPDLHSELNLSSLELGDSALYFCASSVVGDTQYFGPGTRLTVL.

This clonotype was counted many times. The chain couples TRBV27 to TRBJ2-3, with D possibly TRBD2 on 5 matching bases. Looked up from germline, CDR1 is MNHEY and CDR2 is SMNVEV (reference sequence). This CDR3 has 13 amino acids. V lost 4 bases to trimming and J lost 7 bases, with 12 bases between them. The CDR3 is CASSSSLAYTQYF. The CDR3 DNA reads TGTGCCAGCAGTTCCTCCCTAGCATATACGCAGTATTTT.

This clonotype was detected ten times or more. This chain uses TRBV20-1 with TRBJ2-7; D remains unclear. V lost 0 bases to trimming and J lost 4 bases, with 10 bases between them. This CDR3 comprises 13 residues. The germline V gene encodes CDR1 DFQATT and CDR2 SNEGSKA (reference sequence). The CDR3 is CSARDGRTYEQYF. The CDR3 bases are TGCAGTGCTAGAGATGGAAGAACATACGAGCAGTACTTC.

This rearrangement joins TRBV13 to TRBJ1-4; D call uncertain. The CDR3 is 14 amino acids. The V gene lost 4 bases and the J gene lost 3 bases, with 9 bases spanning the gap. Germline values: CDR1 PRHDT, CDR2 FYEKMQ (reference sequence). CDR3 sequence: CASSYSSSNEKLFF. CDR3 bases: TGTGCCAGCAGCTACAGTTCCTCTAATGAAAAACTGTTTTTT.

This clonotype has more than one count but fewer than ten. The genes are TRBV2 and TRBJ1-2; a possible D gene is TRBD1 (5 bases). Between the trimmed V and J ends, which lost 2 bases and 4 bases, there was a span of 8 bases. From germline, CDR1 is SNHLY and CDR2 FYNNEI. The CDR3 is 13 amino acids. The CDR3 nucleotides read TGTGCCAGCAGTGAACAGGGTGCCTATGGCTACACCTTC. It translates to CASSEQGAYGYTF.

This clonotype was seen many times. The genes are TRBV7-9 and TRBJ1-1; no reliable D call. Germline V gene data show CDR1 as SEHNR and CDR2 as FQNEAQ (reference sequence). Between the trimmed V and J ends, which lost 2 bases and 1 base, there was a span of 17 bases. This CDR3 spans 17 amino acids. The CDR3 nucleotides are TGTGCCAGCAGCTTAAGTGGCAGGTTATCCCGGAACACTGAAGCTTTCTTT. It yields the protein CASSLSGRLSRNTEAFF.

In this sample, this clonotype turned up many times. This chain links TRBV29-1 with TRBJ2-1; 8 nucleotides align to TRBD2. The CDR3 loop spans 15 amino acids. Germline CDR1 and CDR2: SQVTM and ANQGSEA. The V segment lost 1 base and the J segment 5 bases; nucleotides outside the gene matches: 7. The DNA for the CDR3 is TGCAGCGTTGAAGGGAGGAGGCGGGGGGACAATGAGCAGTTCTTC. This encodes CSVEGRRRGDNEQFF.

This clonotype showed up just a few times. The gene calls are TRBV4-1 and TRBJ2-1; 12 bases fit TRBD2. This CDR3 comprises 20 residues. Losses at the gene ends were 0 bases for V and 1 base for J; bases not matched to a gene: 10. CDR1 and CDR2 (germline): MGHRA, YSYEKL. The chain's CDR3 is CASSQDPPLTSGSSYNEQFF. CDR3 DNA: TGCGCCAGCAGCCAAGATCCTCCTTTGACTAGCGGGAGTTCCTACAATGAGCAGTTCTTC.

This clonotype was seen repeatedly, ten times or more. The chain uses TRBV29-1 and TRBJ2-7; 10 bases map to TRBD1. The V segment lost 6 bases and the J segment 6 bases; nucleotides outside the gene matches: 8. Germline V lookup: CDR1 SQVTM, CDR2 ANQGSEA. The CDR3 has 13 residues. The CDR3 coding sequence is TGCAGCGTCACCGGGACAGGGGTTCGCGAGCAGTACTTC. This translates into CSVTGTGVREQYF.

This clonotype was counted many times. The chain links TRBV3-1 to TRBJ2-2; TRBD2 aligns across 8 bases. The CDR3 has 17 amino acids. Germline CDR1 and CDR2: LGHDT and YNNKEL (reference sequence). Losses at the gene ends were 1 base for V and 2 bases for J; bases not matched to a gene: 6. CDR3 sequence (DNA): TGTGCCAGCAGCCAAGTGAGTAGCGGGATCAACACCGGGGAGCTGTTTTTT. Its protein is CASSQVSSGINTGELFF.